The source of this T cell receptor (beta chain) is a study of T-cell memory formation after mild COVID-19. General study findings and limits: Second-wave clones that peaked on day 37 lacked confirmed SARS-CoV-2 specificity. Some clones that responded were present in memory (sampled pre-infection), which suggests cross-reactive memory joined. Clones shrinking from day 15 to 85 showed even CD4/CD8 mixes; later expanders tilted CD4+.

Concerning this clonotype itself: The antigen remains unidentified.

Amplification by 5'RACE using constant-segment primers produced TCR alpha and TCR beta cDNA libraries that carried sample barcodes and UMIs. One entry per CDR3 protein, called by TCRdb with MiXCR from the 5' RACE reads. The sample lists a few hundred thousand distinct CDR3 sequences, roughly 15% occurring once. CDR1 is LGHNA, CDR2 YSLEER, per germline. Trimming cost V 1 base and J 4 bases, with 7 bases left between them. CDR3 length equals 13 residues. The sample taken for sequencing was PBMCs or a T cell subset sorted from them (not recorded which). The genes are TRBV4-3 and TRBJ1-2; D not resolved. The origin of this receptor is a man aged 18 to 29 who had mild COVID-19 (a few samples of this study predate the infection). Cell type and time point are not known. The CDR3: CASSQGTIYGYTF. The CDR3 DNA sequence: TGCGCCAGCAGCCAAGGGACGATCTATGGCTACACCTTC.